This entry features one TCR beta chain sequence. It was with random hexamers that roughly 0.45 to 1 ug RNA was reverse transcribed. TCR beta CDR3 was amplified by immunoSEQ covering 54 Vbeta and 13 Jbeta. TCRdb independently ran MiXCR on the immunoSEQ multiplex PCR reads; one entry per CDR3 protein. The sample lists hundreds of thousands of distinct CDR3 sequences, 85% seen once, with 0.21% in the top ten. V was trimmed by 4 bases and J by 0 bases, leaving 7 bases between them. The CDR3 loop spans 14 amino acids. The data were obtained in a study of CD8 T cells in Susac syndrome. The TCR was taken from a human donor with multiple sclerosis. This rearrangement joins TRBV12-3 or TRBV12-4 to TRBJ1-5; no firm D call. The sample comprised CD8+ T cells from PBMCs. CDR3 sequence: CASSSWGSNQPQHF. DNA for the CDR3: TGTGCCAGCAGTTCCTGGGGTAGCAATCAGCCCCAGCATTTT.